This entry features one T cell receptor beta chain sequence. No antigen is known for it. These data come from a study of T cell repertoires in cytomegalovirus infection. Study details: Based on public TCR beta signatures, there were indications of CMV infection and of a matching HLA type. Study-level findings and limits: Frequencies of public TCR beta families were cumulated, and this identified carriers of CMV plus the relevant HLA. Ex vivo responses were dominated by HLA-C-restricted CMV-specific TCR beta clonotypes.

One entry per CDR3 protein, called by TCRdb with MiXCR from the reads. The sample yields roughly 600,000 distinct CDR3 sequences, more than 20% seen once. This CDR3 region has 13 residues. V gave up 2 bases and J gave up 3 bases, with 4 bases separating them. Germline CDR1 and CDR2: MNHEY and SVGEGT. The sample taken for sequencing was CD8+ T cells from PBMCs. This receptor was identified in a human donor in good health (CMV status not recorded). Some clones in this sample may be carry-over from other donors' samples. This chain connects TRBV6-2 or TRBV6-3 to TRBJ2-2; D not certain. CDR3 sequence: CASSYDDTGELFF. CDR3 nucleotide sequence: TGTGCCAGCAGTTACGATGACACCGGGGAGCTGTTTTTT.